These 21 T cell receptor beta chains were sequenced from one sample in a study of T cells in Graves' hyperthyroidism and ophthalmopathy. TCR beta CDR3 sequences were amplified from RNA transcripts. With the HTBI primer set, the TCR CDR3 went through a first round of RT-PCR. TCRdb ran MiXCR on the multiplex PCR reads and lists one entry per CDR3 protein. The table includes about 180,000 distinct CDR3 sequences, over 15% detected once. The sample was blood. The origin of the receptors is a woman aged 50 to 60 with Graves' hyperthyroidism.

This clonotype has a count of ten or more. The chain joins TRBV19 to TRBJ2-1, with D maybe TRBD2 (6 bases). The CDR3 contains 16 residues. The V and J ends lost 6 bases and 7 bases respectively, with 22 bases between them. The germline V gene has CDR1 LNHDA and CDR2 SQIVND (reference sequence). The CDR3 loop is CASSHPGRTRGNEQFF. The CDR3 bases are TGTGCCAGTAGCCACCCGGGGAGGACACGCGGGAATGAGCAGTTCTTC.

This clonotype was counted ten times or more. The gene calls are TRBV7-3 and TRBJ2-3; D is unclear. Germline V gene data show CDR1 as SGHTA and CDR2 as FQGTGA. This CDR3 has 14 residues. The V end was cut by 4 bases, the J end by 1 base, with 9 bases between. CDR3: CASSSRRGTDTQYF. DNA of the CDR3: TGTGCCAGCAGCTCCCGAAGGGGCACAGATACGCAGTATTTT.

In its sample, this clonotype was seen many times. This chain links TRBV7-2 with TRBJ2-3, with 10 bases identical to TRBD2. V shed 1 base and J 8 bases; nucleotides not matched to a gene: 6. The CDR3 sequence is 15 residues long. CDR1 SGHTA and CDR2 FQGNSA come from the germline V gene. The CDR3 sequence is CASSLGLAGVTTQYF. CDR3 DNA: TGTGCCAGCAGCTTAGGCCTAGCGGGGGTTACTACGCAGTATTTT. The whole variable domain, remainder taken from reference TRBV7-2 and TRBJ2-3, is GAGVSQSPSNKVTEKGKDVELRCDPISGHTALYWYRQSLGQGLEFLIYFQGNSAPDKSGLPSDRFSAERTGGSVSTLTIQRTQQEDSAVYLCASSLGLAGVTTQYFGPGTRLTVL.

This clonotype was counted at least ten times. The V call is TRBV4-1, the J call TRBJ2-7, with TRBD2 identical over 7 bases. The V gene end was trimmed by 1 base and the J gene end by 3 bases; junction bases not matched to a gene: 0. The CDR3 sequence is 13 residues long. Germline V lookup: CDR1 MGHRA, CDR2 YSYEKL. CDR3 loop: CASSQGGGYEQYF. CDR3 sequence (DNA): TGCGCCAGCAGCCAAGGCGGGGGCTACGAGCAGTACTTC.

This clonotype was seen only a few times. V is TRBV4-1 and J is TRBJ1-3; weak D call: TRBD1 (5 bases). Germline V lookup: CDR1 MGHRA, CDR2 YSYEKL. V lost 0 bases, J lost 4 bases, and 7 bases lay in between. The CDR3 has 14 amino acids. The CDR3 protein is CASSQEGVGNTIYF. In nucleotides, the CDR3 is TGCGCCAGCAGCCAAGAAGGGGTCGGAAACACCATATATTTT.

At least ten counts were recorded for this clonotype. CDR3 loop: CASSYRAENTEAFF. The CDR3 nucleotides are TGTGCCAGCAGTTACAGGGCGGAAAACACTGAAGCTTTCTTT. The gene calls are TRBV6-5 and TRBJ1-1; D gene unclear. From germline, CDR1 is MNHEY and CDR2 SVGAGI. The CDR3 is 14 amino acids. V was clipped by 2 bases and J by 2 bases, with 9 bases between them.

The chain has TRBV6-1 and TRBJ2-7; the match to TRBD2 covers 11 bases. This CDR3 comprises 14 residues. The germline V gene has CDR1 MNHNS and CDR2 SASEGT. With 8 bases clipped from V and 4 bases from J, the junction kept 7 bases outside the gene matches. CDR3: CASHITSGSYEQYF. DNA for the CDR3: TGTGCCAGCCATATAACTAGCGGGAGTTACGAGCAGTACTTC.

The chain joins TRBV24-1 to TRBJ1-2; TRBD1 might be the D (5 bases). This CDR3 is 12 amino acids long. CDR1 and CDR2 from the germline V gene are KGHDR and SFDVKD. V lost 3 bases and J lost 9, with 10 bases in between. The CDR3: CATSDVGTSYTF. CDR3 DNA sequence: TGTGCCACCAGTGATGTCGGGACCAGCTACACCTTC.

This clonotype was detected ten times or more. The V gene is TRBV10-3, the J gene TRBJ2-1; the match to TRBD2 covers 12 bases. The V gene's germline CDR1 is ENHRY and CDR2 SYGVKD. Germline trimming cut 6 bases from V and 8 bases from J; bases unmatched to any gene: 5. The CDR3 loop spans 14 amino acids. This chain's CDR3 is CAIRASGGAYEQFF. The DNA for the CDR3 is TGTGCCATCAGGGCTAGCGGGGGGGCATATGAGCAGTTCTTC.

This clonotype was detected ten times or more. The V gene is TRBV29-1, the J gene TRBJ2-2, with 7 bases identical to TRBD1. After removal of 7 bases from V and 0 bases from J, the junction contained 5 bases not matched to a gene. Germline CDR1 reads SQVTM; CDR2 reads ANQGSEA. This CDR3 is built from 14 residues. The CDR3 nucleotides read TGCAGCGCCTGGGACAGTTCGAACACCGGGGAGCTGTTTTTT. Amino acids: CSAWDSSNTGELFF.

This clonotype was seen at least ten times. The V gene is TRBV7-2, the J gene TRBJ1-5; a weak D match, TRBD1 (5 bases). The germline gives CDR1 SGHTA, CDR2 FQGNSA. V lost 1 base, J lost 10 bases, and 8 bases lay in between. The CDR3 has 12 amino acids. CDR3: CASSLVGTPQHF. Here the CDR3 DNA reads TGTGCCAGCAGCTTAGTGGGGACCCCCCAGCATTTT.

This chain uses TRBV24-1 with TRBJ1-1; 8 bases are shared with TRBD1. J gave up 4 bases and V 2 bases, and 8 bases lay outside the gene matches. Germline V gives CDR1 KGHDR, CDR2 SFDVKD. The CDR3 is 16 residues long. The CDR3 reads CATSDWTGFRGTEAFF. In DNA, the CDR3 is TGTGCCACCAGTGATTGGACAGGGTTTCGGGGCACTGAAGCTTTCTTT.

This clonotype was counted only a few times. Compared with germline, one end of the junction differs, possibly owing to a read error. The rearrangement links TRBV7-9 to TRBJ2-3; D may be TRBD1 (6 bases). Germline CDR1 is SEHNR and CDR2 is FQNEAQ (reference sequence). CDR3 size: 15 residues. In nucleotides, the CDR3 is TGTGCCAGCAGCTACAGACAGGACACCACAGATGCGCAGTATTTT. It is translated as CASSYRQDTTDAQYF.

This clonotype was recorded many times. The chain combines TRBV9 with TRBJ2-1; tentative D call: TRBD1 (6 bases). Trimming removed 4 bases at V and 5 bases at J, with 16 bases between. The CDR3 contains 15 residues. The germline V gene encodes CDR1 SGDLS and CDR2 YYNGEE. The CDR3 region is CASSPRTENHNEQFF. CDR3 nucleotide sequence: TGTGCCAGCAGCCCCAGGACAGAAAATCACAATGAGCAGTTCTTC.

This clonotype was detected a few times. The J gene is TRBJ2-7, the V gene TRBV29-1, with a possible D match to TRBD1 (6 bases). Germline V gene data show CDR1 as SQVTM and CDR2 as ANQGSEA. Deletions cut 7 bases from V and 5 bases from J, with 15 bases between. This CDR3 has 12 residues. The CDR3 DNA reads as TGCAGCGCTACACAGGGTTCCCACGAGCAGTACTTC. It translates to CSATQGSHEQYF.

This clonotype was counted at least ten times. The chain uses TRBV14 and TRBJ2-1; D unresolved. The germline V gene has CDR1 SGHDN and CDR2 FVKESK. The CDR3 length is 12 residues. V was cut by 5 bases and J by 7 bases, with 9 bases left in between. The CDR3 DNA reads as TGTGCCAGCAGCTCACGTCCAAATGAGCAGTTCTTC. Residues: CASSSRPNEQFF.

Details on this clonotype: Just one base apart from a much larger clone, this may be a read error. The chain couples TRBV3-1 to TRBJ1-5, with D unresolved. Trimming shortened V by 1 base and J by 6 bases, and 16 bases separated the two germline ends. CDR3 length: 16 amino acids. Germline CDR1 reads LGHDT; CDR2 reads YNNKEL (reference sequence). The CDR3 region is CASSQGPLFASQPQHF. CDR3 nucleotide sequence: TGTGCCAGCAGCCAAGGGCCTCTCTTCGCAAGTCAGCCCCAGCATTTT.

This clonotype was seen a handful of times. V usage is TRBV4-1 and J usage is TRBJ2-2; no firm D call. Germline V CDR1 and CDR2: MGHRA, YSYEKL. The CDR3 totals 14 residues. Trimming left V 1 base short and J 5 bases short, with 8 bases between. CDR3 loop: CASSQGDGTGELFF. CDR3 nucleotides: TGCGCCAGCAGCCAAGGCGATGGGACCGGGGAGCTGTTTTTT.

A few counts support this clonotype. CDR3: CATSTPGQGYSPLHF. The CDR3, as DNA: TGTGCCACCAGCACCCCGGGACAGGGATATTCACCCCTCCACTTT. This chain joins TRBV15 and TRBJ1-6; 9 nucleotides line up with TRBD1. Germline CDR1 and CDR2: LNHNV and YYDKDF (reference sequence). The CDR3 has 15 amino acids. J lost 8 bases, V lost 4 bases, and 6 bases had no gene match.

This clonotype was found a few times. The J gene is TRBJ1-1, the V gene TRBV28; maybe TRBD1 (6 bases). Germline CDR1 is MDHEN and CDR2 is SYDVKM. This CDR3 is built from 12 residues. Trimming removed 6 bases from V and 12 bases from J, with 17 bases in between. Written as DNA, the CDR3 is TGTGCCAGCAGGACAGGATCTCCCCTGACTTTCTTT. It encodes CASRTGSPLTFF.

This clonotype came up many times. The chain uses TRBV18 and TRBJ2-2; D not certain. The CDR3 runs 14 residues. The germline V gene encodes CDR1 KGHSH and CDR2 LQKENI. Trimming took off 2 bases at V and 1 base at J, with 5 bases between the two ends. In DNA form, the CDR3 reads TGTGCCAGCTCACCATTCCAGAACACCGGGGAGCTGTTTTTT. It is translated as CASSPFQNTGELFF.